This TCR beta chain was recovered during a study of cytomegalovirus exposure and HLA in healthy donors. Study summary: Around 180 million T cells yielded 100 million to 130 million unique TCR beta sequences, as an earlier analysis found. Ancestry clustering placed more than 65% of a few hundred genotyped donors in the Caucasian-associated cluster. Study-wide findings and caveats: Immune exposure was documented only through CMV serostatus.

The PCR had 60 Vbeta and 13 Jbeta primers. Sequencing was performed with immunoSEQ multiplex PCR; in TCRdb, only in-frame clones are kept and a portion is missing. The sample lists 100,000 to 140,000 clones; roughly three quarters were seen once. As for this clone: The antigen is not known.

Sampled while nominally healthy, donors likely had unrecorded immune exposures. This CDR3 contains 14 residues. V lost 3 bases, J lost 8 bases, and 6 bases stayed unmatched. Per the germline V gene, CDR1 is LNHDA and CDR2 is SQIVND (reference sequence). This receptor was identified in a man between 18 and 35 years old in good health and CMV-seronegative. Material for sequencing was PBMCs. V and J are TRBV19 and TRBJ2-1, with 8 nucleotides matching TRBD2. The CDR3 DNA reads TGTGCCAGTAGTATTATGGGAGCGGGGGATGAGCAGTTCTTC. Encoded protein: CASSIMGAGDEQFF.